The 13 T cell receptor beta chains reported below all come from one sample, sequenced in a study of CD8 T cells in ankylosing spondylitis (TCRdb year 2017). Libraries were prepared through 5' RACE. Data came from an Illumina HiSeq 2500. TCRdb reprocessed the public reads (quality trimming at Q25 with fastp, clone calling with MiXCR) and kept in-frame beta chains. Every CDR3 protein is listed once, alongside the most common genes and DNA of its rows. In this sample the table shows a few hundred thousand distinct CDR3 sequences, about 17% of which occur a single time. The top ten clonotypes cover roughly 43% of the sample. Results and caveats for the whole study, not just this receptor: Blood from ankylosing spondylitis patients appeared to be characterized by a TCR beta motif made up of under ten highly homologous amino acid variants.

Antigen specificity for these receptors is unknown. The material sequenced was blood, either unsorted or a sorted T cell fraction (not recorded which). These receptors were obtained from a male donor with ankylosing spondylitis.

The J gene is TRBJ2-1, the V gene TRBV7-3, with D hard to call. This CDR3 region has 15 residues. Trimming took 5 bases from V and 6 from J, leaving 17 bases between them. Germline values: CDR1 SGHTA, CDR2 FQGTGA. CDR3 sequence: CASSPSGINGNEQFF. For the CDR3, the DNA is TGTGCCAGCAGCCCATCGGGTATTAACGGCAATGAGCAGTTCTTC.

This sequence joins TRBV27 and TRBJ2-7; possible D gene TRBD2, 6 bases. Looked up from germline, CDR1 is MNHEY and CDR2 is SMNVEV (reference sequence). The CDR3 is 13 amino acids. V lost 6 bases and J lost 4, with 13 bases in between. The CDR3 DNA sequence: TGTGCCAGCAGGGCGGGAAGTTTTTACGAGCAGTACTTC. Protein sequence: CASRAGSFYEQYF.

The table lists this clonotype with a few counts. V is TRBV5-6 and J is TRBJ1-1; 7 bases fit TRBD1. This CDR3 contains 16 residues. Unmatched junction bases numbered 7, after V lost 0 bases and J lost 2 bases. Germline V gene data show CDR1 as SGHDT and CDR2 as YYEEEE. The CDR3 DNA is TGTGCCAGCAGCTTGGTCCCAGGGGGGCTTAACACTGAAGCTTTCTTT. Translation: CASSLVPGGLNTEAFF.

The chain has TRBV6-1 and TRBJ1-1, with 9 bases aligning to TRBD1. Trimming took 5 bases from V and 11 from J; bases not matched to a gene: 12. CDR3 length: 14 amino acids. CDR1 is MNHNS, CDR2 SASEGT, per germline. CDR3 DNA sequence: TGTGCCAGCAGTCCGTCGGACAGGGGCGTCGTTGCTTTCTTT. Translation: CASSPSDRGVVAFF.

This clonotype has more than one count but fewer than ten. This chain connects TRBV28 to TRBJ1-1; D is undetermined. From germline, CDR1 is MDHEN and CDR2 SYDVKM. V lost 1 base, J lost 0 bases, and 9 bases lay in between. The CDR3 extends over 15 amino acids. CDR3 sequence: CASSLFRHMNTEAFF. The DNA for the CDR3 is TGTGCCAGCAGTTTATTCCGGCACATGAACACTGAAGCTTTCTTT.

CDR3 sequence: CASREWDYDEQFF. Here the CDR3 DNA reads TGCGCCAGCAGGGAGTGGGATTACGATGAGCAGTTCTTC. The chain links TRBV5-1 to TRBJ2-1; D is unclear. Germline V gene sequence: CDR1 SGHRS, CDR2 YFSETQ. The CDR3 contains 13 residues. Trimming stripped 5 bases from V and 8 bases from J, with 14 bases between. Variable domain in full (rest from reference TRBV5-1 and TRBJ2-1): KAGVTQTPRYLIKTRGQQVTLSCSPISGHRSVSWYQQTPGQGLQFLFEYFSETQRNKGNFPGRFSGRQFSNSRSEMNVSTLELGDSALYLCASREWDYDEQFFGPGTRLTVL.

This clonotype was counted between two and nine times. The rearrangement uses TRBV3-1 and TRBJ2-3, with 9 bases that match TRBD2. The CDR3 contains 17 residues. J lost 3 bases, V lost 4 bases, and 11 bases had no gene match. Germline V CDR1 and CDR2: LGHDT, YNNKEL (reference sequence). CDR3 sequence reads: CASSRPGAGGKTDTQYF. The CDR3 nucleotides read TGTGCCAGCAGCCGGCCCGGGGCGGGGGGGAAAACAGATACGCAGTATTTT.

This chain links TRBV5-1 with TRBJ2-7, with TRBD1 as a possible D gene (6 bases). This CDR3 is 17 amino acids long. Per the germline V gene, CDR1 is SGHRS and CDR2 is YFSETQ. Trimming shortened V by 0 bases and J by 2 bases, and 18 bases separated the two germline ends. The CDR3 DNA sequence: TGCGCCAGCAGCTTGGGCCTAGGTGAGGGGGAAACCTACGAGCAGTACTTC. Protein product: CASSLGLGEGETYEQYF.

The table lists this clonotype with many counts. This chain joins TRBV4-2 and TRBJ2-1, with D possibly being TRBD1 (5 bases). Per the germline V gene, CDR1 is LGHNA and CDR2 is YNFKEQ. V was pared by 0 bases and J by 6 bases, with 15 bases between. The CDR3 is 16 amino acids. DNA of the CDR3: TGTGCCAGCAGCCAAGATTGGGCAGGAAGGGGCAATGAGCAGTTCTTC. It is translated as CASSQDWAGRGNEQFF.

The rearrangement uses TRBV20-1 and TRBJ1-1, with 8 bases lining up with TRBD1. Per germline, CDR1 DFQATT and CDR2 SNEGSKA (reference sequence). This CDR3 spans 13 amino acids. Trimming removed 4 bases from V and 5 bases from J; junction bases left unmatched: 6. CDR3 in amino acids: CSAIRTGRTEAFF. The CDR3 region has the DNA TGCAGTGCTATCCGGACAGGGAGGACTGAAGCTTTCTTT.

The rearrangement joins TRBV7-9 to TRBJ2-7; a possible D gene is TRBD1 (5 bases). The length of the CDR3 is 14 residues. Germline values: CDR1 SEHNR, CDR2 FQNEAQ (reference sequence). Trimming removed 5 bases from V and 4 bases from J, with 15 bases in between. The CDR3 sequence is CASSTGHGDYEQYF. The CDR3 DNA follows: TGTGCCAGCAGCACCGGACATGGGGATTACGAGCAGTACTTC.

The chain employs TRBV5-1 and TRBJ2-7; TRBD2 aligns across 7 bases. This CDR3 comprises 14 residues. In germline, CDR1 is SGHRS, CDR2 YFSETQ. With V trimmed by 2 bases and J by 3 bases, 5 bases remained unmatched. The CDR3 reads CASSFEASGYEQYF. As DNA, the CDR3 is TGCGCCAGCAGCTTCGAGGCTAGCGGCTACGAGCAGTACTTC.

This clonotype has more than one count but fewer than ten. CDR3 residues: CSAEDPNNQPQHF. DNA for the CDR3: TGCAGTGCTGAGGATCCCAACAATCAGCCCCAGCATTTT. The chain recombines TRBV20-1 with TRBJ1-5; no clear D gene. This CDR3 is 13 amino acids long. In germline, CDR1 is DFQATT, CDR2 SNEGSKA (reference sequence). Trimming stripped 5 bases from V and 3 bases from J, with 11 bases between.